This is a list of T cell receptor beta chains from one sample in a study of T-cell memory formation after mild COVID-19. MiXCR, run by TCRdb on the 5' RACE reads, gives a single entry per CDR3 protein. The table records under 150,000 distinct CDR3 sequences, about 17% of them present only once. Sequences were obtained from PBMCs or a T cell subset sorted from them (not recorded which). Every receptor here comes from an adult woman who had mild COVID-19 (a few samples of this study predate the infection). Cell type and time point are not known. CDR3s include the opening cysteine and the closing phenylalanine or tryptophan. Fields, in order: J gene, clone size, V gene, CDR3 protein. Clone size, where shown, is once, few, many, or a class for clones that have expanded.

TRBJ2-1 | . | TRBV21-1 | CASSKVRGAYNEQFF
TRBJ2-7 | . | TRBV15 | CATSTQGARRLNEQYF
TRBJ1-1 | . | TRBV4-2 | CASSQDGPSGRNTEAFF
TRBJ2-3 | . | TRBV12-3/TRBV12-4 | CASSFSSGTGSTDTQYF
TRBJ1-1 | . | TRBV25-1 | CASSAGGSPEAFF
TRBJ2-7 | . | TRBV7-2 | CASSARGAGLTYEQYF
TRBJ2-7 | few | TRBV6-2/TRBV6-3 | CASSPGTNYEQYF
TRBJ1-1 | . | TRBV18 | CASSQSRDRAQNTEAFF
TRBJ1-1 | few | TRBV18 | CASSPLAGAEAFF
TRBJ1-2 | few | TRBV29-1 | CSVTKSTGTGINYGYTF
TRBJ2-2 | few | TRBV7-2 | CASSYDRVANTGELFF
TRBJ2-1 | . | TRBV6-2/TRBV6-3 | CASSPSSRYNEQFF
TRBJ1-5 | few | TRBV12-3/TRBV12-4 | CASRDGWGSQPQHF
TRBJ2-5 | many | TRBV5-1 | CASSFGGVEETQYF
TRBJ2-5 | few | TRBV5-1 | CASSPDRAEETQYF
TRBJ2-3 | few | TRBV12-3/TRBV12-4 | CASSSQGRRTQYF
TRBJ2-2 | . | TRBV30 | CASPPSGVYTGELFF
TRBJ2-1 | many | TRBV20-1 | CSAMRLAGGYEQFF
TRBJ1-5 | . | TRBV27 | CASSSKGLRQPQHF
TRBJ2-1 | few | TRBV27 | CASSLIPGQGAYNEQFF
TRBJ1-1 | . | TRBV19 | CASRRAQNTEAFF
TRBJ2-1 | few | TRBV6-5 | CASRQTGPYNEQFF
TRBJ2-1 | . | TRBV20-1 | CSAPSPSKNEQFF
TRBJ2-7 | . | TRBV7-2 | CASSSRTGVGEQYF
TRBJ1-2 | few | TRBV27 | CASSPRTGNTYGYTF
TRBJ1-4 | few | TRBV5-1 | CASSSGLSTTNEKLFF
TRBJ2-2 | . | TRBV3-1 | CASSPRFIGTGELFF
TRBJ2-2 | few | TRBV6-5 | CASSLSHGELFF
TRBJ2-5 | once | TRBV20-1 | CSAPTRLAGGEETQYF
TRBJ2-5 | few | TRBV18 | CASSPIVQPGAQETQYF
TRBJ2-3 | . | TRBV9 | CASSPSTSGGPADTQYF
TRBJ2-2 | few | TRBV4-1 | CASSQVSNTGELFF
TRBJ2-7 | . | TRBV20-1 | CSARLPGYEQYF